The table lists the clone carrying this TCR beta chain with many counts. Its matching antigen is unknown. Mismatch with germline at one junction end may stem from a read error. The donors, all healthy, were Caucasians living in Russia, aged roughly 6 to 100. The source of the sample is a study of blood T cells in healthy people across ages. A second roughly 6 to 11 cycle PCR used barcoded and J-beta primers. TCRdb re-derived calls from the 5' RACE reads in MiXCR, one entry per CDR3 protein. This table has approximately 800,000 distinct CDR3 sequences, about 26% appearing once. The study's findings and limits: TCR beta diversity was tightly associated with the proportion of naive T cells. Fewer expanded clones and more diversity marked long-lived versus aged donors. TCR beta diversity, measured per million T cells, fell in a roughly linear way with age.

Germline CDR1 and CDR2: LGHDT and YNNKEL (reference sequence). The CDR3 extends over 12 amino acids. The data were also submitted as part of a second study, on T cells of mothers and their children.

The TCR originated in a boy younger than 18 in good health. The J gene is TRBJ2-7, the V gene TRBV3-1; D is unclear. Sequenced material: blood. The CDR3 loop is CASSQDLGEQYF. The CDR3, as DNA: TGCGCCAGCAGCCAAGATTTAGGGGAGCAGTACTTC.